Sequencing of this TCR beta chain was carried out in a study of Tregs in tolerant kidney transplant recipients. Study-wide points: The small number of patients limits these findings pending further validation. Some patients' samples used different primers over time, so nucleotide sequences weren't comparable.

This CDR3 is 14 amino acids long. J was trimmed by 3 bases and V by 4 bases; bases with no gene match: 7. Germline V gene lookup returns CDR1 SGHRS and CDR2 YFSETQ. Clones were read by immunoSEQ multiplex PCR, and TCRdb kept only the in-frame ones, dropping some. Seen in this sample are roughly 48,000 clones; the ten most common clones hold around 0.88%. Remarks on this clone: What it binds is unknown. With the read ending 3 residues before the CDR3 end, the germline J gene is used to fill in that end.

The rearrangement links TRBV5-1 to TRBJ2-7; the match to TRBD1 covers 7 bases. The TCR was taken from a human donor who received a combined kidney and bone marrow transplant. Sample: CD4+ T cells from blood, taken before the transplant. CDR3 bases read: TGCGCCAGCAGCCCGACAGGGTACAACTACGAG. This encodes CASSPTGYNYE. The whole CDR3 protein is CASSPTGYNYEQYF.